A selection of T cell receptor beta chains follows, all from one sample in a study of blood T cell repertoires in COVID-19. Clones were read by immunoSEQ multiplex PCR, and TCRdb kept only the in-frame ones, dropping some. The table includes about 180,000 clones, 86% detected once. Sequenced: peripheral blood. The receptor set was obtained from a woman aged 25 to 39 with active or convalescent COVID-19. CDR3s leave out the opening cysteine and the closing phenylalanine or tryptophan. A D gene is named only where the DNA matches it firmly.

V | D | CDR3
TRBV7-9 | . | ASSSWTATNEKLF
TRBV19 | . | ASSTIDIMNTEAF
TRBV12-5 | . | ASGTLGGGYT
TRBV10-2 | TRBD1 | ASSDRGRGTEAF
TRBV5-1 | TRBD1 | ASSWDPGQGFPKNIQY
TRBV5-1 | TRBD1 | ASSIRQGPGAF
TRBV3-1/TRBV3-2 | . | ASSQVLSSGNTIY
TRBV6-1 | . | ASSEVGISAGAF
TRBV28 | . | ASSLYRLEGAGELF
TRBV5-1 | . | ASSLISGGQPQH
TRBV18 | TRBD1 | ASQRGDRGVTDTQY
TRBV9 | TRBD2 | ASSPRLAGGGANVLT
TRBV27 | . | ASSLGPLATNEKLF
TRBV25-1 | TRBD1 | ASSGAGTGQPYEQY
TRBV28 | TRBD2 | ASSPPGLEKETQY
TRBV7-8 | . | ASSPLGGSGANVLT
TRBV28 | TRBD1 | ASSSNWDRGLGANVLT
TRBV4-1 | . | ASSQEAGTEAF
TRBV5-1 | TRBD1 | ASSSTGGDYNSPLH
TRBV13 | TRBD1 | ASSLDGQGPSPNQPQH
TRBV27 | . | ASSLSTVVGNTEAF
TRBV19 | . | ASSIPSPAGTNEKLF
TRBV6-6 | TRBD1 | ASSRGTVTEGYGYT
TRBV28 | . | ASTKFNQPQH
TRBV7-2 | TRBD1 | ASSSFGTGTYNEQF
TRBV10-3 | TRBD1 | AISLGTGATDTQY
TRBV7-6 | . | ASSLGGRNTEAF
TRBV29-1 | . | SVEEEENYEQY
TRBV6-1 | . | ASSYGGASETQY
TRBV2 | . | ASSDTGSPYGYT
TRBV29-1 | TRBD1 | SATGGFADTQY
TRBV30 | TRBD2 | ATSGTSSYNEQF
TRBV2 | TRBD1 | ASSYRGLVEKLF
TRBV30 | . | AWRDRTKGNTIY
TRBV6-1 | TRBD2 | ASSERTGLAGGQY
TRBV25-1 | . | ARALSGNTIY
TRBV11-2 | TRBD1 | ASSEQGAGTGELF
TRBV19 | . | ASRTALNSPLH
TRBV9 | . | ASSSLGASGNTIY
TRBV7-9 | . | ASSFGDEQF
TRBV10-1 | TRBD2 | ASSALLAGRRSYNEQF
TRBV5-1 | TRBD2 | ASSGPGLAQYNEQF
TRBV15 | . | ATSREVGSIYEQY
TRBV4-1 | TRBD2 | ASSQALAGKETQY
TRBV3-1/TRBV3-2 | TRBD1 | ASSQDPGQRSEKLF
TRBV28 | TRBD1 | ASKGTENFNQPQH
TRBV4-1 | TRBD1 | ASSQGDSMVGYT